This TCR beta chain was profiled in a study of blood T cell repertoires in COVID-19. Study background: T cells, B-cell-depleted T cells, or PBMCs provided the cDNA or gDNA that served as material.

There are 19 residues in the CDR3. In germline, CDR1 is SGHVS, CDR2 FNYEAQ. Trimming pared 1 base from V and 0 bases from J, leaving 16 bases between. Repertoires were generated with immunoSEQ multiplex PCR, while TCRdb's copy carries only in-frame clones and drops some. The repertoire holds 190,000 or so clones, with about 93% as singletons. The clonotype was recovered from a young man with COVID-19, enrolled during active disease. The chain recombines TRBV7-6 with TRBJ1-6; D remains ambiguous. The sample taken for sequencing was peripheral blood. The chain's CDR3 is CASSLVSVNKSSYNSPLHF. CDR3 sequence (DNA): TGTGCCAGCAGCTTAGTAAGTGTCAACAAAAGCTCCTATAATTCACCCCTCCACTTT.